In its sample, the clone carrying this T cell receptor (beta chain) was seen many times. Its antigen is as yet unknown. This sample was included in a study of T-cell reconstitution after alpha-beta-depleted transplantation in children. Study-wide points: There were reportedly several hundred expanded graft clones from which alpha-beta T cells came about two months after transplant. The main origin of T-cell counts and diversity one year after transplant was newly produced T cells.

CDR1 is SGHTA and CDR2 is FQGNSA in the germline V gene. V shed 1 base, J shed 5 bases, and the junction held 7 bases outside the gene matches. The CDR3 contains 16 residues. The authors prepared the TCRbeta library with unique molecular identifiers. Each CDR3 protein gets one entry after TCRdb re-called the PCR reads with MiXCR. The table shows around 200,000 distinct CDR3 sequences, with about 11% occurring only once. The source was PBMCs, collected before TCRalphabeta/CD19-depleted stem cell transplant. This chain uses TRBV7-2 with TRBJ2-5; 10 bases fit TRBD2. This receptor was taken from a child younger than two with acute myeloid leukemia, due to receive a stem cell transplant. CDR3 region: CASSLELAGGGETQYF. CDR3 in DNA: TGTGCCAGCAGCTTAGAGTTAGCGGGAGGAGGGGAGACCCAGTACTTC.